A selection of T cell receptor beta chains follows, all from one sample in a study of CD8 T cells in ankylosing spondylitis. TCRdb re-called the 5' RACE reads with MiXCR, one entry per CDR3 protein. The sample holds about 240,000 distinct CDR3 sequences, about 9.1% seen once. Input material: blood, either unsorted or a sorted T cell fraction (not recorded which). These receptor sequences come from a male donor with ankylosing spondylitis or in good health (not recorded which). Each CDR3 is given with its conserved first and last residue. D genes are given only for firm matches. Clone size is not always given. Where it is, it says once, few, many or a class for expanded clones.

j_gene | d_gene | abundance | v_gene | CDR3aa | CDR3nt
TRBJ2-4 | TRBD2 | NA | TRBV4-3 | CASSQEGLAETAKNIQYF | TGCGCCAGCAGCCAAGAGGGACTAGCGGAAACTGCCAAAAACATTCAGTACTTC
TRBJ1-1 | TRBD1 | many | TRBV6-5 | CASSYQNHRGGTEAFF | TGTGCCAGCAGTTATCAAAACCACAGGGGCGGGACTGAAGCTTTCTTT
TRBJ2-1 | TRBD2 | many | TRBV7-2 | CASSLSGLANNEQFF | TGTGCCAGCAGCTTGTCGGGACTAGCGAACAATGAGCAGTTCTTC
TRBJ2-1 | TRBD2 | few | TRBV4-2 | CASSQSSGGLHNEQFF | TGTGCCAGCAGCCAATCTAGCGGGGGACTCCACAATGAGCAGTTCTTC
TRBJ2-1 | TRBD2 | many | TRBV20-1 | CSAKERGGHEQFF | TGCAGTGCTAAGGAGCGGGGGGGCCATGAGCAGTTCTTC
TRBJ2-3 | NA | many | TRBV29-1 | CSVERGVGTDTQYF | TGCAGCGTTGAAAGGGGAGTCGGCACAGATACGCAGTATTTT
TRBJ2-1 | TRBD2 | few | TRBV7-8 | CASSLGRVYEQFF | TGTGCCAGCAGCTTGGGGAGGGTGTATGAGCAGTTCTTC
TRBJ2-3 | TRBD2 | NA | TRBV5-5 | CASSLAGVGDTQYF | TGTGCCAGCAGCTTAGCGGGAGTTGGAGATACGCAGTATTTT
TRBJ1-4 | TRBD1 | many | TRBV5-1 | CASSFTGAHEKLFF | TGCGCCAGCAGCTTTACAGGGGCCCATGAAAAACTGTTTTTT
TRBJ1-4 | TRBD1 | NA | TRBV5-1 | CASSIGTVEKLFF | TGCGCCAGCAGCATCGGGACAGTTGAAAAACTGTTTTTT
TRBJ2-3 | TRBD2 | many | TRBV13 | CASSQKPPIGTSGKMGTDTQYF | TGTGCCAGCAGCCAAAAGCCCCCAATCGGGACTAGCGGGAAGATGGGCACAGATACGCAGTATTTT
TRBJ2-1 | NA | many | TRBV29-1 | CSGKRAGYNEQFF | TGCAGCGGAAAGCGGGCCGGCTACAATGAGCAGTTCTTC
TRBJ2-2 | TRBD2 | many | TRBV24-1 | CATSDSSSGVNTGELFF | TGTGCCACCAGTGACAGTTCTAGCGGGGTAAACACCGGGGAGCTGTTTTTT
TRBJ2-5 | NA | many | TRBV9 | CASSARDGGFETQYF | TGTGCCAGCAGCGCAAGGGACGGAGGGTTCGAGACCCAGTACTTC
TRBJ1-1 | NA | many | TRBV29-1 | CSVEDLGGMGAFF | TGCAGCGTTGAAGATTTGGGGGGCATGGGGGCTTTCTTT
TRBJ2-4 | TRBD2 | many | TRBV20-1 | CSARRPKRRDYNIQYF | TGCAGTGCTAGGCGACCCAAAAGGCGGGACTACAACATTCAGTACTTC
TRBJ2-1 | NA | many | TRBV6-2/TRBV6-3 | CASRRPGTTNNEQFF | TGTGCCAGCAGGCGTCCCGGGACAACTAACAATGAGCAGTTCTTC
TRBJ1-5 | NA | few | TRBV20-1 | CSARDTDRKGPQHF | TGCAGTGCTAGAGATACGGACAGAAAAGGGCCCCAGCATTTT
TRBJ2-3 | TRBD1 | few | TRBV5-6 | CASSLKGASTDTQYF | TGTGCCAGCAGCTTGAAGGGGGCTAGCACAGATACGCAGTATTTT
TRBJ1-1 | NA | many | TRBV6-1 | CASRQGSRVNTEAFF | TGTGCCAGCAGACAGGGTTCTAGGGTGAACACTGAAGCTTTCTTT
TRBJ2-5 | NA | many | TRBV20-1 | CSAISGAGWQETQYF | TGCAGTGCGATTTCAGGGGCCGGGTGGCAAGAGACCCAGTACTTC
TRBJ2-1 | NA | NA | TRBV6-5 | CASSHSGGPFNEQFF | TGTGCCAGCAGTCACTCGGGGGGCCCTTTCAATGAGCAGTTCTTC
TRBJ2-1 | TRBD2 | many | TRBV27 | CASSSLAGYEQFF | TGTGCCAGCAGTTCGCTAGCGGGTTATGAGCAGTTCTTC
TRBJ1-1 | NA | many | TRBV20-1 | CSALGGYTEAFF | TGCAGTGCTTTAGGGGGATACACTGAAGCTTTCTTT
TRBJ2-7 | TRBD2 | many | TRBV7-2 | CASSLGTSREQYF | TGTGCCAGCAGCTTAGGGACTAGCCGCGAGCAGTACTTC
TRBJ1-2 | NA | NA | TRBV6-1 | CASSGQRYYGYTF | TGTGCCAGCTCCGGACAGAGGTACTATGGCTACACCTTC
TRBJ2-2 | NA | many | TRBV27 | CASSLNPPVGELFF | TGTGCCAGCAGTTTAAACCCTCCCGTCGGGGAGCTGTTTTTT
TRBJ1-1 | NA | many | TRBV6-1 | CASSGNGPGEAFF | TGTGCCAGCAGTGGAAATGGGCCTGGAGAAGCTTTCTTT
TRBJ1-1 | TRBD1 | many | TRBV29-1 | CSVVAIDRDWGAFF | TGCAGCGTTGTTGCAATCGACAGGGACTGGGGAGCTTTCTTT
TRBJ1-1 | TRBD1 | many | TRBV18 | CASSFAGTGRGSTEAFF | TGTGCCAGCTCGTTTGCCGGGACAGGGAGGGGGAGCACTGAAGCTTTCTTT
TRBJ1-2 | TRBD1 | many | TRBV20-1 | CSARSLLTGDLNGYTF | TGCAGTGCTAGAAGTTTGCTTACAGGGGATTTGAATGGCTACACCTTC
TRBJ1-6 | NA | many | TRBV6-5 | CASSYRGLSNSPLHF | TGTGCCAGCAGTTACAGGGGGTTGAGTAATTCACCCCTCCACTTT
TRBJ2-3 | NA | NA | TRBV24-1 | CATSEAGADTQYF | TGTGCCACCAGTGAAGCAGGGGCGGATACGCAGTATTTT
TRBJ2-1 | TRBD1 | NA | TRBV15 | CATSRVPGQGSNEQFF | TGTGCCACCAGCAGAGTTCCGGGACAGGGGAGCAATGAGCAGTTCTTC
TRBJ2-6 | NA | few | TRBV11-2 | CASSLSLLPASGANVLTF | TGTGCCAGCAGCTTATCACTGTTGCCGGCCTCTGGGGCCAACGTCCTGACTTTC
TRBJ2-1 | TRBD2 | few | TRBV12-5 | CASALSRGGSDNEQFF | TGTGCTAGTGCCCTCTCGCGGGGGGGCTCCGACAATGAGCAGTTCTTC
TRBJ2-1 | TRBD1 | many | TRBV20-1 | CSARQLFQGAYSYNEQFF | TGCAGTGCTAGACAATTATTTCAGGGGGCTTACTCCTACAATGAGCAGTTCTTC
TRBJ2-4 | NA | NA | TRBV3-1 | CASSQRVSTVGTKNIQYF | TGTGCCAGCAGCCAAAGGGTGAGCACAGTCGGGACCAAAAACATTCAGTACTTC
TRBJ2-7 | TRBD1 | few | TRBV5-5 | CASRRPGQGVMEQYF | TGTGCCAGCAGGCGACCGGGACAGGGAGTAATGGAGCAGTACTTC
TRBJ1-2 | NA | many | TRBV12-3/TRBV12-4 | CASGNGYTF | TGTGCCAGCGGGAATGGCTACACCTTC
TRBJ1-6 | NA | many | TRBV12-3/TRBV12-4 | CASSLGSYNSPLHF | TGTGCCAGCAGTTTAGGCTCCTATAATTCACCCCTCCACTTT
TRBJ2-1 | TRBD1 | few | TRBV12-3/TRBV12-4 | CASSFWTGGTFF | TGTGCCAGCAGTTTTTGGACAGGGGGGACGTTCTTC
TRBJ2-5 | NA | few | TRBV20-1 | CSARKWVAPGETQYF | TGCAGTGCTAGAAAATGGGTGGCCCCCGGTGAGACCCAGTACTTC